A selection of T cell receptor beta chains follows, all from one sample in a study of T cells in Graves' hyperthyroidism and ophthalmopathy. MiXCR, applied by TCRdb to the multiplex PCR reads, yields one record per CDR3 protein. Among roughly 110,000 distinct CDR3 sequences listed, 16% were seen once. The material sequenced was blood. The source of these receptors is a woman aged 50 to 60 with Graves' hyperthyroidism. Both conserved end residues are part of each CDR3. The D gene is left open where the match is weak. Size tells how often a clone was seen (once, few, many) or the class of an expanded clone, and some rows leave it out.

size | J | V | D | CDR3 | DNA
many | TRBJ2-1 | TRBV19 | TRBD1 | CASSPDRGLDNEQFF | TGTGCCAGTAGCCCGGACAGGGGGCTAGACAATGAGCAGTTCTTC
- | TRBJ2-3 | TRBV6-4 | TRBD2 | CASSEGSGGDTQYF | TGTGCCAGCAGTGAAGGCAGCGGGGGCGATACGCAGTATTTT
many | TRBJ1-5 | TRBV28 | - | CASSLQGQPQHF | TGTGCCAGCAGTTTACAGGGTCAGCCCCAGCATTTT
many | TRBJ2-1 | TRBV29-1 | - | CSALRGDNEQFF | TGCAGCGCTCTCAGGGGAGACAATGAGCAGTTCTTC
- | TRBJ2-1 | TRBV18 | TRBD2 | CASSHKREWNEQFF | TGTGCCAGCTCACACAAGCGGGAGTGGAATGAGCAGTTCTTC
many | TRBJ2-1 | TRBV29-1 | TRBD2 | CSVGSGLALYNEQFF | TGCAGCGTTGGGTCCGGACTAGCCCTCTACAATGAGCAGTTCTTC
few | TRBJ1-2 | TRBV19 | TRBD1 | CASRPGGGFGYTF | TGTGCCAGTAGACCAGGGGGCGGTTTCGGCTACACCTTC
many | TRBJ2-5 | TRBV6-6 | - | CASSYSKAGEETQYF | TGTGCCAGCAGTTACTCGAAAGCGGGCGAAGAGACCCAGTACTTC
many | TRBJ2-7 | TRBV12-3/TRBV12-4 | TRBD1 | CASSGGQGATEQYF | TGTGCCAGCAGTGGGGGACAGGGGGCAACCGAGCAGTACTTC
many | TRBJ1-6 | TRBV7-2 | - | CASIHGNSPLHF | TGTGCCAGCATTCACGGGAATTCACCCCTCCACTTT
many | TRBJ2-2 | TRBV6-1 | TRBD2 | CASSENRAGGGVGELFF | TGTGCCAGCAGTGAAAACAGGGCGGGAGGTGGTGTCGGGGAGCTGTTTTTT
many | TRBJ1-3 | TRBV28 | - | CASSLGGTFLTGNTIYF | TGTGCCAGCAGTTTAGGTGGGACTTTTTTAACTGGAAACACCATATATTTT
many | TRBJ2-2 | TRBV4-1 | - | CASSPWAGAGTGELFF | TGCGCCAGCAGCCCATGGGCGGGGGCTGGGACCGGGGAGCTGTTTTTT
many | TRBJ1-5 | TRBV3-1 | - | CASSPRQERPQHF | TGTGCCAGCAGCCCTCGACAGGAGCGGCCCCAGCATTTT
many | TRBJ2-1 | TRBV10-3 | TRBD2 | CAIRTSGSGYNEQFF | TGTGCCATCAGGACTAGCGGGTCAGGGTATAATGAGCAGTTCTTC
many | TRBJ1-1 | TRBV6-1 | TRBD1 | CASRDRGYTEAFF | TGTGCCAGCAGGGACAGGGGGTACACTGAAGCTTTCTTT
few | TRBJ2-1 | TRBV19 | - | CASRRANEQFF | TGTGCCAGTAGGCGAGCCAATGAGCAGTTCTTC
many | TRBJ2-1 | TRBV7-3 | TRBD1 | CASSLGTGNEQFF | TGTGCCAGCAGCTTAGGGACAGGGAATGAGCAGTTCTTC
many | TRBJ2-1 | TRBV12-3/TRBV12-4 | - | CASSGSRSYNEQFF | TGTGCCAGCTCCGGGAGTCGCTCCTACAATGAGCAGTTCTTC
many | TRBJ2-1 | TRBV7-2 | - | CASSQPWTDYNEQFF | TGTGCCAGCAGCCAGCCCTGGACAGACTACAATGAGCAGTTCTTC
few | TRBJ2-2 | TRBV20-1 | - | CSAQSGLLTGELFF | TGCAGTGCCCAGTCGGGACTCCTCACCGGGGAGCTGTTTTTT
few | TRBJ2-1 | TRBV5-1 | - | CANSLEKYNEQFF | TGCGCCAACAGCTTAGAAAAGTACAATGAGCAGTTCTTC
- | TRBJ2-2 | TRBV5-6 | - | CASSSLASNTGELFF | TGTGCCAGCAGCTCTTTAGCGTCCAACACCGGGGAGCTGTTTTTT
many | TRBJ2-3 | TRBV6-1 | TRBD2 | CASQLILAPRTDTQYF | TGTGCCAGCCAACTGATACTAGCGCCGCGCACAGATACGCAGTATTTT
many | TRBJ2-5 | TRBV15 | - | CATSNEKTSTRQETQYF | TGTGCCACCAGCAACGAAAAGACAAGCACCCGCCAAGAGACCCAGTACTTC
many | TRBJ2-3 | TRBV12-3/TRBV12-4 | - | CASSFGERADTQYF | TGTGCCAGCAGTTTTGGCGAGAGGGCAGATACGCAGTATTTT
many | TRBJ2-1 | TRBV7-2 | - | CASSLAPLLPAMDEQFF | TGTGCCAGCAGCTTAGCCCCGCTTTTGCCCGCAATGGATGAGCAGTTCTTC
- | TRBJ2-1 | TRBV6-1 | TRBD2 | CASSRAGGLDEQFF | TGTGCCAGCAGTAGGGCGGGAGGATTAGATGAGCAGTTCTTC
many | TRBJ2-7 | TRBV7-6 | TRBD2 | CASSLGSLAGVEQYF | TGTGCCAGCAGCTTAGGGAGTCTAGCGGGAGTCGAGCAGTACTTC
many | TRBJ1-3 | TRBV2 | - | CASSGDGLPTNTIYF | TGTGCCAGCAGTGGGGACGGCTTACCTACGAACACCATATATTTT